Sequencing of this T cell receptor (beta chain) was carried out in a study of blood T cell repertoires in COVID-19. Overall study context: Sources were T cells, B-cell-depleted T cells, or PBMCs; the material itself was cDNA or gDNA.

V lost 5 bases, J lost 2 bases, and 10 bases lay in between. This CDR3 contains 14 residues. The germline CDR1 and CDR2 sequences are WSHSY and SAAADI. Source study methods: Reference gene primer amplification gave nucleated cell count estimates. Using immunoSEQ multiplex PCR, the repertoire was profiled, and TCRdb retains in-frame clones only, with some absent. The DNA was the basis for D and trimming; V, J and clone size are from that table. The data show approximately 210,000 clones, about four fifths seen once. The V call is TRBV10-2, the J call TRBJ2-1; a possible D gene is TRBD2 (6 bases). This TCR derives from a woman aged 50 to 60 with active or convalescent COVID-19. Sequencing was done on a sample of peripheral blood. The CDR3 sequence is CASSRIAAYNEQFF. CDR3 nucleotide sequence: TGCGCCAGCAGTCGGATAGCGGCCTACAATGAGCAGTTCTTC.